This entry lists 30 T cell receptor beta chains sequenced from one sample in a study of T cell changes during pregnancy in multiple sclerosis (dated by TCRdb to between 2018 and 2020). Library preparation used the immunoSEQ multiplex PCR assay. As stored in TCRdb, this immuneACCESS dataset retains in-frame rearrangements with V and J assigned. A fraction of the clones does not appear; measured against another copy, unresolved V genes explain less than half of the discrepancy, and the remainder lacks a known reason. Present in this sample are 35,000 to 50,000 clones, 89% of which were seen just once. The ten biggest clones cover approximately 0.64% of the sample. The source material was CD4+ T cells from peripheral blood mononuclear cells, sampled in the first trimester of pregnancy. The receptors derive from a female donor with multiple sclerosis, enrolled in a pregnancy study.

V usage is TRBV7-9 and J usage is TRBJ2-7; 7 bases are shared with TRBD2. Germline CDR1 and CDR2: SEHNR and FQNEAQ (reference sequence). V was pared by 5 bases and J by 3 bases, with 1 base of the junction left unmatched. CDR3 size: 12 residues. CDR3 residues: CASSRGDYEQYF. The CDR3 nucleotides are TGTGCCAGCAGCCGGGGGGACTACGAGCAGTACTTC.

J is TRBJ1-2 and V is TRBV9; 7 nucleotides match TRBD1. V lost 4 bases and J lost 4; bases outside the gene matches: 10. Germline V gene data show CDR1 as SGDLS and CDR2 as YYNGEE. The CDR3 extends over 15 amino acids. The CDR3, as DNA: TGTGCCAGCAGCCCTCAGACAGGGCGTGGCTATGGCTACACCTTC. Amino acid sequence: CASSPQTGRGYGYTF.

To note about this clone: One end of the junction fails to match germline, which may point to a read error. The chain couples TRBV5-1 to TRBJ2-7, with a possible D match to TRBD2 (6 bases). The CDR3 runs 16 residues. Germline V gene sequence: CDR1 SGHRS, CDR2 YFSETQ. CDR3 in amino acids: CASTLVLEGGNHEQYF. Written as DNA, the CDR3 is TGCGCCAGCACCTTGGTCCTCGAGGGAGGTAACCACGAGCAGTACTTC.

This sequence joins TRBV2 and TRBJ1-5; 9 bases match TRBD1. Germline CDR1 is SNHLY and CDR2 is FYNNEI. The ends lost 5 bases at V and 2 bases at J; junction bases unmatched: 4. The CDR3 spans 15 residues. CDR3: CASSSTGGGNQPQHF. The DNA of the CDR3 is TGTGCCAGCAGTTCAACAGGGGGCGGCAATCAGCCCCAGCATTTT.

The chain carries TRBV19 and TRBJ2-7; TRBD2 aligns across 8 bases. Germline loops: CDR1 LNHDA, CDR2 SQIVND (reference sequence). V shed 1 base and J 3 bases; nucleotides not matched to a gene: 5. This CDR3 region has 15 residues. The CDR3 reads CASSIAGTRGYEQYF. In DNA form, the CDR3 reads TGTGCCAGTAGTATAGCAGGGACTAGGGGCTACGAGCAGTACTTC.

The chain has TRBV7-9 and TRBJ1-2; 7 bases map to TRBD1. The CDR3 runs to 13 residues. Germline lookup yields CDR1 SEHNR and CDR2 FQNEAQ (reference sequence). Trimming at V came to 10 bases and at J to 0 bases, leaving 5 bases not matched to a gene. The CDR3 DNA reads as TGTGCCACCGACAGGGTTTCTAACTATGGCTACACCTTC. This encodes CATDRVSNYGYTF.

The CDR3 DNA is TGTGCCAGTAAGAGGATGATGCGGGAGGCAGATACGCAGTATTTT. Amino acid sequence: CASKRMMREADTQYF. The rearrangement uses TRBV19 and TRBJ2-3; 8 bases agree with TRBD2. This CDR3 is 15 amino acids long. Trimming removed 7 bases from V and 4 bases from J; junction bases left unmatched: 10. In germline, CDR1 is LNHDA, CDR2 SQIVND (reference sequence).

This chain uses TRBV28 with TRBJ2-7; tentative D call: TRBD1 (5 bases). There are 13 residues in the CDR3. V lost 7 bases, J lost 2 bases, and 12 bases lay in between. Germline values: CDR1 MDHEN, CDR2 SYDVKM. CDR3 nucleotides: TGTGCCAGCAATCCCGGACATACCTACGAGCAGTACTTC. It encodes CASNPGHTYEQYF.

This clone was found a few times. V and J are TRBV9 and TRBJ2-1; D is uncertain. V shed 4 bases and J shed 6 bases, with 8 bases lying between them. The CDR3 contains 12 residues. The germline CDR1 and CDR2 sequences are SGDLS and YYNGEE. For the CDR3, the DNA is TGTGCCAGCAGCATTTCCGTCAATGAGCAGTTCTTC. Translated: CASSISVNEQFF.

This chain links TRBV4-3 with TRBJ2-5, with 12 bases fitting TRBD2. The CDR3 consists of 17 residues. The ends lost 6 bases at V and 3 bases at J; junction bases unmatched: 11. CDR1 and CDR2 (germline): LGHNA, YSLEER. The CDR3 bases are TGCGCCAGCAGGGGCCCCTCTAGCGGGAGGGCCAAAGAGACCCAGTACTTC. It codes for CASRGPSSGRAKETQYF.

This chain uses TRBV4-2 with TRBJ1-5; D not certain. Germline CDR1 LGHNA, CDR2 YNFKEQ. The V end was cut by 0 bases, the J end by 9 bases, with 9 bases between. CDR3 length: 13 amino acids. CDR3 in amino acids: CASSQDTERPQHF. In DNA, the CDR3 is TGTGCCAGCAGCCAAGATACAGAGAGGCCCCAGCATTTT.

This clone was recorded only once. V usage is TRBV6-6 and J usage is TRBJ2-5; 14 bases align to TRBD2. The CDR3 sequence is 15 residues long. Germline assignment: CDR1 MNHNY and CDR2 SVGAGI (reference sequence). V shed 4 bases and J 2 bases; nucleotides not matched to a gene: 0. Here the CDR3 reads CASSWTSGRQETQYF. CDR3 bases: TGTGCCAGCAGTTGGACTAGCGGGAGGCAAGAGACCCAGTACTTC.

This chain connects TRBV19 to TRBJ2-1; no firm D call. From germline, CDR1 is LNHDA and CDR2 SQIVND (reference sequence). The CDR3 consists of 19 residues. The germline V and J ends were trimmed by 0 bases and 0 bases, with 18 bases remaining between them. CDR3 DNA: TGTGCCAGTAGTATAGATCGCAGGTCCAACCTGAGCTCCTACAATGAGCAGTTCTTC. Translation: CASSIDRRSNLSSYNEQFF.

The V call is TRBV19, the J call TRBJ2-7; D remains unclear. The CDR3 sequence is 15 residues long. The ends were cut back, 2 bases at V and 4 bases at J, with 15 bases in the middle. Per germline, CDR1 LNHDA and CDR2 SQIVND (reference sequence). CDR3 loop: CASSISGEPPYEQYF. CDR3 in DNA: TGTGCCAGTAGTATATCCGGTGAACCCCCGTACGAGCAGTACTTC.

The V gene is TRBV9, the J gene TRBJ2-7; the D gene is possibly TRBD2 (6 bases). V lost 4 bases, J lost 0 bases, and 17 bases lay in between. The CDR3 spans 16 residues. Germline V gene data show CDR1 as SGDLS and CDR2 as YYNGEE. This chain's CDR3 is CASSPHGAEGSYEQYF. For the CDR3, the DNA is TGTGCCAGCAGCCCCCACGGGGCGGAGGGCTCCTACGAGCAGTACTTC.

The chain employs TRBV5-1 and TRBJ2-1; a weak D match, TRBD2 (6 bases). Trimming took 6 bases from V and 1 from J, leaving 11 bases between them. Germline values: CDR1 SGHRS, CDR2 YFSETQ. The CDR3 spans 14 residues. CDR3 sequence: CASNGGISYNEQFF. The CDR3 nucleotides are TGCGCCAGCAATGGCGGGATATCCTACAATGAGCAGTTCTTC.

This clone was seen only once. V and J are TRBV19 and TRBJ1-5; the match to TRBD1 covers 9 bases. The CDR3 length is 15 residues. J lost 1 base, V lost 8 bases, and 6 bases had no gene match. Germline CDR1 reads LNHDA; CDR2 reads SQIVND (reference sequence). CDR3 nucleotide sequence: TGTGCCAGTGAACAGGGGGCCGGGAGCAATCAGCCCCAGCATTTT. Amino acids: CASEQGAGSNQPQHF.

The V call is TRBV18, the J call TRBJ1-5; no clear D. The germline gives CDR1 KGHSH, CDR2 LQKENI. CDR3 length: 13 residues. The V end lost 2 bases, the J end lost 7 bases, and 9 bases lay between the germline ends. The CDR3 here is CASSPMGDQPQHF. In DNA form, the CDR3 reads TGTGCCAGCTCACCAATGGGAGACCAGCCCCAGCATTTT.

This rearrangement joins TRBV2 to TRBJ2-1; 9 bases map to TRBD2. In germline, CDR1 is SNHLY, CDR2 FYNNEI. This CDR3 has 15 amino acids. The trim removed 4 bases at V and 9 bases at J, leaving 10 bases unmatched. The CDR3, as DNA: TGTGCCAGCAGTGGCGACCTAGCGGGAATTATTGAGCAGTTCTTC. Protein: CASSGDLAGIIEQFF.

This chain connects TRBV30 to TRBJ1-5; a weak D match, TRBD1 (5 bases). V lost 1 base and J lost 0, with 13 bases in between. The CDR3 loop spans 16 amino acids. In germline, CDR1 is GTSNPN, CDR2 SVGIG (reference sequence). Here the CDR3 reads CAWSEKQAYSNQPQHF. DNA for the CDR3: TGTGCCTGGAGTGAGAAACAGGCTTATAGCAATCAGCCCCAGCATTTT. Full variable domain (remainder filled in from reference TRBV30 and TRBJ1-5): SQTIHQWPATLVQPVGSPLSLECTVEGTSNPNLYWYRQAAGRGLQLLFYSVGIGQISSEVPQNLSASRPQDRQFILSSKKLLLSDSGFYLCAWSEKQAYSNQPQHFGDGTRLSIL.

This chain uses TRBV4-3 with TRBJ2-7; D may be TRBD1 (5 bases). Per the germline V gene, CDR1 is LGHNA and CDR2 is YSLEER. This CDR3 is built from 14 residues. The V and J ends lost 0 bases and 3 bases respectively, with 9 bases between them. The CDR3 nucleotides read TGCGCCAGCAGCCAAGATACAGGCTACTACGAGCAGTACTTC. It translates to CASSQDTGYYEQYF.

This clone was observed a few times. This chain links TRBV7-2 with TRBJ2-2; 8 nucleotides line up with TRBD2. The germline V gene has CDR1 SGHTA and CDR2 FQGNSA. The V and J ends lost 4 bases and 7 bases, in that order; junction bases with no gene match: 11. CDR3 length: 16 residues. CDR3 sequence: CASSSLGREEGGELFF. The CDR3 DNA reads TGTGCCAGCAGCTCCTTGGGGCGGGAGGAAGGCGGGGAGCTGTTTTTT.

CDR3 residues: CASSSWTGGTDTQYF. As DNA, the CDR3 is TGCGCCAGCAGCTCCTGGACAGGGGGGACAGATACGCAGTATTTT. The chain combines TRBV5-1 with TRBJ2-3; the match to TRBD1 covers 10 bases. Germline lookup yields CDR1 SGHRS and CDR2 YFSETQ. The CDR3 is 15 amino acids. Trimming took 3 bases from V and 3 from J; bases not matched to a gene: 4.

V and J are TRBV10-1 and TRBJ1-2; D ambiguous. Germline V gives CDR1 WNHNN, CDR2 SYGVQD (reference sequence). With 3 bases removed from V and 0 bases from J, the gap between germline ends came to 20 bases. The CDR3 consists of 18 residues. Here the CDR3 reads CASSESPRIDLANYGYTF. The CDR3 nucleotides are TGCGCCAGCAGTGAATCCCCCAGGATTGATTTAGCTAACTATGGCTACACCTTC.

The CDR3 sequence: CASSEAGGRIGELFF. The CDR3 DNA sequence: TGTGCCAGCAGTGAAGCTGGCGGGAGAATCGGGGAGCTGTTTTTT. V gene TRBV6-1 combines with J gene TRBJ2-2; 7 positions match TRBD2. CDR3 size: 15 residues. V lost 0 bases, J lost 7 bases, and 5 bases stayed unmatched. Germline V gives CDR1 MNHNS, CDR2 SASEGT.

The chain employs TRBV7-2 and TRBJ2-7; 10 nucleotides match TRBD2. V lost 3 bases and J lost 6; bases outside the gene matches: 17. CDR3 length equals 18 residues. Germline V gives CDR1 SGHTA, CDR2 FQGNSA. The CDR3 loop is CASSLLQGRSGRGSEQYF. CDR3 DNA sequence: TGTGCCAGCAGCTTGTTACAGGGACGAAGCGGGAGGGGAAGCGAGCAGTACTTC.

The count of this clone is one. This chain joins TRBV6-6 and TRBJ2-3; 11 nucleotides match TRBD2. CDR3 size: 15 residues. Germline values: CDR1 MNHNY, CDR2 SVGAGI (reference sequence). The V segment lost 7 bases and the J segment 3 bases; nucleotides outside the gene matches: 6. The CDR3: CASIPTSGRTDTQYF. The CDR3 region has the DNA TGTGCCAGCATTCCCACTAGCGGGAGAACAGATACGCAGTATTTT.

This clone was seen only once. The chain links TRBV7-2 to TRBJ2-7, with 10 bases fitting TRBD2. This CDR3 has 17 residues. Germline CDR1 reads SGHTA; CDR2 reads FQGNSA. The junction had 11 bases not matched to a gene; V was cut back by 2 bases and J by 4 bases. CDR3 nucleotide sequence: TGTGCCAGCAGCTTACTAGCGGGAGCGACTCCTTTTTACGAGCAGTACTTC. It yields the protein CASSLLAGATPFYEQYF. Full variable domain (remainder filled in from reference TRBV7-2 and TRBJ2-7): GAGVSQSPSNKVTEKGKDVELRCDPISGHTALYWYRQSLGQGLEFLIYFQGNSAPDKSGLPSDRFSAERTGGSVSTLTIQRTQQEDSAVYLCASSLLAGATPFYEQYFGPGTRLTVT.

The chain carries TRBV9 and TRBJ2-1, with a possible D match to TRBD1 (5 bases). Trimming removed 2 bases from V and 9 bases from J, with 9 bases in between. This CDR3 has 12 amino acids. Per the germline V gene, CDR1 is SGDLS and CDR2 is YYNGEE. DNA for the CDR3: TGTGCCAGCAGCGTTTTTCAGGGTGAGCAGTTCTTC. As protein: CASSVFQGEQFF.

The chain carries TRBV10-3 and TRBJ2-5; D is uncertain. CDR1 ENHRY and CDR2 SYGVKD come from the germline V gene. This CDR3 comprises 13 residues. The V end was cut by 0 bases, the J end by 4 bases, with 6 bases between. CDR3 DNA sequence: TGTGCCATCAGTGAGTCAGAGATAGAGACCCAGTACTTC. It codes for CAISESEIETQYF.